This T cell receptor (beta chain) is from a study of T cell responses to AZD1222 COVID-19 vaccine. Findings and limits, study-wide: Spike-specific TCR breadth and depth went up after people got two AZD1222 doses. The donors showed a predominance of white British ancestry and of females, with possible underestimation of clonal diversity.

Second-dose groups at about 4 or about 12 weeks were pooled. Method: immunoSEQ multiplex PCR; TCRdb's copy keeps in-frame clones and lacks some. The sample includes about 110,000 clones, about nine tenths of them seen just once. With regard to this clone: What it binds is not known.

Material: peripheral blood, obtained 28 days after the second AZD1222 dose. The TCR was taken from an adult who received the AZD1222 COVID-19 vaccine.

DNA for the CDR3: TGTGCCAGCAGCGACAGGGAGGGGGCCCACTACAATGAGCAGTTCTTC. Its translation: CASSDREGAHYNEQFF. V and J are TRBV6-6 and TRBJ2-1; either TRBD1 or TRBD2 may supply D (7 bases each). This CDR3 is 16 amino acids long. Between the trimmed V and J ends, which lost 6 bases and 3 bases, there was a span of 18 bases. Germline CDR1 MNHNY, CDR2 SVGAGI (reference sequence).